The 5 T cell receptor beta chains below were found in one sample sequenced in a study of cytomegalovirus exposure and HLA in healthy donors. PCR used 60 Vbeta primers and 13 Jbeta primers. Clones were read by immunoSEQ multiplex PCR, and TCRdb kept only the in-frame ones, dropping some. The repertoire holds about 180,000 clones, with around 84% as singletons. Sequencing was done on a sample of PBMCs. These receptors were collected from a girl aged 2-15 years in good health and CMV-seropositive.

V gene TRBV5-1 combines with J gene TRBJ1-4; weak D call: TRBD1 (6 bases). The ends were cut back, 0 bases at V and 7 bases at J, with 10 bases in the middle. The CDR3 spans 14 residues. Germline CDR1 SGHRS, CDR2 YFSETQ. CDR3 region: CASSLGTEGEKLFF. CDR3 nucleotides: TGCGCCAGCAGCTTGGGGACAGAGGGTGAAAAACTGTTTTTT. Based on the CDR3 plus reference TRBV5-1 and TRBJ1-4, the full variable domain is KAGVTQTPRYLIKTRGQQVTLSCSPISGHRSVSWYQQTPGQGLQFLFEYFSETQRNKGNFPGRFSGRQFSNSRSEMNVSTLELGDSALYLCASSLGTEGEKLFFGSGTQLSVL.

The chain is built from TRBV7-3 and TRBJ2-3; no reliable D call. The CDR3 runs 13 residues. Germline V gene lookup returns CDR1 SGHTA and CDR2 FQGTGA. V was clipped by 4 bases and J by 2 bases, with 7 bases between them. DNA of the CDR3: TGTGCCAGCAGCTCGAGGAACACAGATACGCAGTATTTT. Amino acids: CASSSRNTDTQYF.

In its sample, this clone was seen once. In nucleotides, the CDR3 is TGTGCCAGCAGTCCAGGGAACACCGGGGAGCTGTTTTTT. The encoded protein is CASSPGNTGELFF. V is TRBV13 and J is TRBJ2-2; D remains ambiguous. The germline V and J ends were trimmed by 6 bases and 1 base, with 6 bases remaining between them. CDR1 and CDR2 from the germline V gene are PRHDT and FYEKMQ (reference sequence). The CDR3 length is 13 residues. The complete variable domain, with remaining parts taken from reference TRBV13 and TRBJ2-2, reads AAGVIQSPRHLIKEKRETATLKCYPIPRHDTVYWYQQGPGQDPQFLISFYEKMQSDKGSIPDRFSAQQFSDYHSELNMSSLELGDSALYFCASSPGNTGELFFGEGSRLTVL.

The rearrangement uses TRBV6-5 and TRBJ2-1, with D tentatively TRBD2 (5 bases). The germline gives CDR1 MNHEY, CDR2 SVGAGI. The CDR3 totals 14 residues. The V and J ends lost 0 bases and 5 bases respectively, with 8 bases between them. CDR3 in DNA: TGTGCCAGCAGTTACTCGGCTAGCAACAATGAGCAGTTCTTC. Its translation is CASSYSASNNEQFF.

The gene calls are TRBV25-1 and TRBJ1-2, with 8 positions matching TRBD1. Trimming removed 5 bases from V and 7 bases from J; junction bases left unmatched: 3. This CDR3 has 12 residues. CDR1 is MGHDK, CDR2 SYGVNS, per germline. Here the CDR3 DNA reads TGTGCCAGCAGTCAGGGGGCGTGTGGCTACACCTTC. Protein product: CASSQGACGYTF.